This is a list of T cell receptor beta chains from one sample in a study of blood T cell repertoires in COVID-19. Using immunoSEQ multiplex PCR, the repertoire was profiled, and TCRdb retains in-frame clones only, with some absent. In the table there are 100,000 to 150,000 clones, roughly 88% of which are singletons. The sample consisted of peripheral blood. The receptor set was obtained from a man aged 50-59 years with acute or convalescent COVID-19. The CDR3 runs from the conserved cysteine through the conserved F or W. Fields, in order: J gene, V gene, clone size, D gene, CDR3 protein, CDR3 DNA. D genes are given only for firm matches. Clone size is not always given. Where it is, it says once, few, many or a class for expanded clones.

j_gene: TRBJ2-5
v_gene: TRBV2
abundance: NA
d_gene: TRBD1
CDR3aa: CASSEGGGQGSETQYF
CDR3nt: TGTGCCAGCAGTGAAGGGGGGGGACAGGGCAGCGAGACCCAGTACTTC

j_gene: TRBJ2-1
v_gene: TRBV5-1
abundance: NA
d_gene: NA
CDR3aa: CASSFNTGIPNEQFF
CDR3nt: TGCGCCAGCAGCTTCAACACAGGGATCCCCAATGAGCAGTTCTTC

j_gene: TRBJ2-4
v_gene: TRBV2
abundance: NA
d_gene: TRBD1
CDR3aa: CASRRDRGGFGAKNIQYF
CDR3nt: TGTGCCAGCAGGCGGGACAGGGGAGGTTTTGGGGCCAAAAACATTCAGTACTTC

j_gene: TRBJ2-3
v_gene: TRBV5-5
abundance: NA
d_gene: NA
CDR3aa: CASSLIHREHFTDTQYF
CDR3nt: TGTGCCAGCAGCTTAATTCACAGGGAGCACTTCACAGATACGCAGTATTTT

j_gene: TRBJ2-3
v_gene: TRBV5-1
abundance: NA
d_gene: TRBD2
CDR3aa: CASSSTSATTDTQYF
CDR3nt: TGCGCCAGCAGCTCAACTAGCGCCACCACAGATACGCAGTATTTT

j_gene: TRBJ1-2
v_gene: TRBV5-1
abundance: NA
d_gene: NA
CDR3aa: CASSLGGQNYGYTF
CDR3nt: TGCGCCAGCAGCTTGGGGGGGCAAAACTATGGCTACACCTTC

j_gene: TRBJ1-6
v_gene: TRBV6-4
abundance: NA
d_gene: NA
CDR3aa: CASSAQDSSPLHF
CDR3nt: TGTGCCAGCAGCGCACAAGATAGCTCACCCCTCCACTTT

j_gene: TRBJ1-1
v_gene: TRBV2
abundance: NA
d_gene: TRBD1
CDR3aa: CARRGVTGTNTEAFF
CDR3nt: TGTGCCAGAAGGGGGGTGACAGGGACAAACACTGAAGCTTTCTTT

j_gene: TRBJ2-7
v_gene: TRBV5-5
abundance: NA
d_gene: NA
CDR3aa: CASSLVPSYEQYF
CDR3nt: TGTGCCAGCAGCTTGGTCCCTTCCTACGAGCAGTACTTC

j_gene: TRBJ2-1
v_gene: TRBV14
abundance: NA
d_gene: TRBD2
CDR3aa: CASSQEVGRSYNEQFF
CDR3nt: TGTGCCAGCAGCCAAGAGGTCGGGAGGTCATACAATGAGCAGTTCTTC

j_gene: TRBJ1-5
v_gene: TRBV5-1
abundance: NA
d_gene: TRBD1
CDR3aa: CASSYGQGNQPQHF
CDR3nt: TGCGCCAGCAGCTACGGACAGGGGAATCAGCCCCAGCATTTT

j_gene: TRBJ2-7
v_gene: TRBV6-2/TRBV6-3
abundance: NA
d_gene: TRBD1
CDR3aa: CASSYRRGQGVYEQYF
CDR3nt: TGTGCCAGCAGTTACCGTCGGGGACAGGGGGTCTACGAGCAGTACTTC

j_gene: TRBJ1-2
v_gene: TRBV2
abundance: NA
d_gene: TRBD1
CDR3aa: CASRTGTLDGYTF
CDR3nt: TGTGCCAGTCGGACAGGGACCTTGGATGGCTACACCTTC

j_gene: TRBJ2-5
v_gene: TRBV11-2
abundance: NA
d_gene: NA
CDR3aa: CASSLAWSGIQETQYF
CDR3nt: TGTGCCAGCAGCCTGGCTTGGAGCGGAATACAAGAGACCCAGTACTTC

j_gene: TRBJ1-1
v_gene: TRBV4-1
abundance: NA
d_gene: NA
CDR3aa: CASSQAGLGLEAFF
CDR3nt: TGCGCCAGCAGCCAAGCCGGCCTCGGGTTGGAAGCTTTCTTT

j_gene: TRBJ2-1
v_gene: TRBV11-3
abundance: once
d_gene: TRBD1
CDR3aa: CASTSGTGFNEQFF
CDR3nt: TGTGCCAGCACCTCCGGGACAGGGTTCAATGAGCAGTTCTTC

j_gene: TRBJ2-1
v_gene: TRBV27
abundance: NA
d_gene: NA
CDR3aa: CASSYRTYNEQFF
CDR3nt: TGTGCCAGCAGTTACAGAACCTACAATGAGCAGTTCTTC

j_gene: TRBJ2-3
v_gene: TRBV5-1
abundance: NA
d_gene: NA
CDR3aa: CASSERDSTQYF
CDR3nt: TGCGCCAGCAGTGAGAGGGATTCTACGCAGTATTTT

j_gene: TRBJ1-5
v_gene: TRBV19
abundance: NA
d_gene: TRBD1
CDR3aa: CASNPTGRNQPQHF
CDR3nt: TGTGCCAGTAATCCGACAGGGCGCAATCAGCCCCAGCATTTT

j_gene: TRBJ1-2
v_gene: TRBV5-1
abundance: once
d_gene: NA
CDR3aa: CASSLVPGTNYGYTF
CDR3nt: TGCGCCAGCAGCTTGGTACCCGGGACTAACTATGGCTACACCTTC

j_gene: TRBJ2-2
v_gene: TRBV11-2
abundance: NA
d_gene: TRBD1
CDR3aa: CASSPGTGITGELFF
CDR3nt: TGTGCCAGCAGCCCCGGGACAGGGATCACCGGGGAGCTGTTTTTT

j_gene: TRBJ2-3
v_gene: TRBV5-1
abundance: NA
d_gene: NA
CDR3aa: CASSLGRNTDTQYF
CDR3nt: TGCGCCAGCAGCTTGGGTAGAAACACAGATACGCAGTATTTT

j_gene: TRBJ1-1
v_gene: TRBV7-8
abundance: NA
d_gene: NA
CDR3aa: CASSLWEGMNTEAFF
CDR3nt: TGTGCCAGCAGCTTGTGGGAGGGAATGAACACTGAAGCTTTCTTT

j_gene: TRBJ1-6
v_gene: TRBV5-6
abundance: NA
d_gene: TRBD1
CDR3aa: CASSLGKGQGRPLHF
CDR3nt: TGTGCCAGCAGCTTGGGAAAGGGACAGGGGAGGCCCCTCCACTTT

j_gene: TRBJ2-7
v_gene: TRBV4-1
abundance: NA
d_gene: NA
CDR3aa: CASSSNYEQYF
CDR3nt: TGCGCCAGCAGCTCCAACTACGAGCAGTACTTC

j_gene: TRBJ1-2
v_gene: TRBV24-1
abundance: NA
d_gene: NA
CDR3aa: CATSSVQGTALGYTF
CDR3nt: TGTGCCACCAGTTCCGTGCAGGGAACGGCTCTTGGCTACACCTTC

j_gene: TRBJ1-5
v_gene: TRBV3-1/TRBV3-2
abundance: once
d_gene: NA
CDR3aa: CASRRLLATIYDRRLRVEQPQHF
CDR3nt: TGTGCCAGCAGACGCCTACTCGCCACTATATACGATAGGAGGCTCCGTGTAGAACAGCCCCAGCATTTT

j_gene: TRBJ1-3
v_gene: TRBV25-1
abundance: NA
d_gene: TRBD1
CDR3aa: CASSEGGGRNTIYF
CDR3nt: TGTGCCAGCAGTGAAGGAGGGGGCAGAAACACCATATATTTT

j_gene: TRBJ2-1
v_gene: TRBV7-2
abundance: NA
d_gene: TRBD1
CDR3aa: CASSTSTGAYNEQFF
CDR3nt: TGTGCCAGCAGCACCTCGACAGGGGCCTACAATGAGCAGTTCTTC

j_gene: TRBJ1-1
v_gene: TRBV2
abundance: NA
d_gene: NA
CDR3aa: CASLTRIEAFF
CDR3nt: TGTGCCAGCCTGACACGGATTGAAGCTTTCTTT

j_gene: TRBJ1-2
v_gene: TRBV19
abundance: once
d_gene: TRBD1
CDR3aa: CASRETGGNGGYTF
CDR3nt: TGTGCCAGTAGGGAGACAGGGGGCAATGGTGGCTACACCTTC

j_gene: TRBJ2-7
v_gene: TRBV7-6
abundance: NA
d_gene: NA
CDR3aa: CASSLMGAFGQYEQYF
CDR3nt: TGTGCCAGCAGCTTAATGGGGGCTTTCGGCCAATACGAGCAGTACTTC

j_gene: TRBJ1-5
v_gene: TRBV6-6
abundance: NA
d_gene: NA
CDR3aa: CASRSQGPQPQHF
CDR3nt: TGTGCCAGCAGGTCCCAGGGGCCACAGCCCCAGCATTTT

j_gene: TRBJ2-5
v_gene: TRBV7-6
abundance: NA
d_gene: TRBD2
CDR3aa: CASSLGLAGGLQETQYF
CDR3nt: TGTGCCAGCAGCTTAGGACTAGCGGGAGGCCTACAAGAGACCCAGTACTTC

j_gene: TRBJ2-2
v_gene: TRBV6-4
abundance: NA
d_gene: NA
CDR3aa: CASSDSTSTGELFF
CDR3nt: TGTGCCAGCAGTGACTCGACTAGCACCGGGGAGCTGTTTTTT

j_gene: TRBJ2-3
v_gene: TRBV5-4
abundance: NA
d_gene: TRBD2
CDR3aa: CASSQGLAGADTQYF
CDR3nt: TGTGCCAGCAGCCAGGGACTAGCGGGAGCAGATACGCAGTATTTT

j_gene: TRBJ1-5
v_gene: TRBV6-5
abundance: NA
d_gene: TRBD1
CDR3aa: CASSYGTGKNQPQHF
CDR3nt: TGTGCCAGCAGTTACGGGACAGGAAAAAATCAGCCCCAGCATTTT

j_gene: TRBJ2-2
v_gene: TRBV27
abundance: NA
d_gene: NA
CDR3aa: CATRILNTGELFF
CDR3nt: TGTGCCACCCGAATTCTAAACACCGGGGAGCTGTTTTTT

j_gene: TRBJ2-1
v_gene: TRBV2
abundance: few
d_gene: TRBD2
CDR3aa: CASSEGTSGYNEQFF
CDR3nt: TGTGCCAGCAGTGAAGGGACTAGCGGCTACAATGAGCAGTTCTTC

j_gene: TRBJ1-2
v_gene: TRBV19
abundance: NA
d_gene: TRBD1
CDR3aa: CASLPGQDVVYGYTF
CDR3nt: TGTGCCAGCCTGCCGGGACAGGACGTTGTGTATGGCTACACCTTC

j_gene: TRBJ1-1
v_gene: TRBV30
abundance: NA
d_gene: NA
CDR3aa: CAWSVTRANTEAFF
CDR3nt: TGTGCCTGGAGTGTAACGCGGGCGAACACTGAAGCTTTCTTT

j_gene: TRBJ2-1
v_gene: TRBV18
abundance: NA
d_gene: TRBD1
CDR3aa: CASSTDRGNGNEQFF
CDR3nt: TGTGCCAGCTCGACGGACAGGGGAAACGGGAATGAGCAGTTCTTC

j_gene: TRBJ1-1
v_gene: TRBV19
abundance: NA
d_gene: TRBD1
CDR3aa: CASTTGGAGTEAFF
CDR3nt: TGTGCCAGTACCACAGGGGGCGCGGGAACTGAAGCTTTCTTT

j_gene: TRBJ1-1
v_gene: TRBV29-1
abundance: NA
d_gene: TRBD1
CDR3aa: CSVEETGAKSEAFF
CDR3nt: TGCAGCGTTGAAGAAACAGGGGCAAAATCTGAAGCTTTCTTT

j_gene: TRBJ1-2
v_gene: TRBV5-4
abundance: NA
d_gene: NA
CDR3aa: CASSLNYQTDPYGYTF
CDR3nt: TGTGCCAGCAGCCTGAATTACCAAACAGACCCCTATGGCTACACCTTC

j_gene: TRBJ2-5
v_gene: TRBV5-1
abundance: NA
d_gene: TRBD1
CDR3aa: CASSFGTGRETQYF
CDR3nt: TGCGCCAGCAGCTTCGGGACAGGTAGAGAGACCCAGTACTTC

j_gene: TRBJ2-3
v_gene: TRBV7-2
abundance: NA
d_gene: TRBD2
CDR3aa: CASSLSPAGVADTQYF
CDR3nt: TGTGCCAGCAGCTTAAGCCCCGCGGGAGTCGCAGATACGCAGTATTTT

j_gene: TRBJ1-2
v_gene: TRBV7-8
abundance: NA
d_gene: TRBD1
CDR3aa: CASSPRDRITNYGYTF
CDR3nt: TGTGCCAGCAGCCCCCGGGACAGGATCACTAACTATGGCTACACCTTC

j_gene: TRBJ2-1
v_gene: TRBV24-1
abundance: NA
d_gene: TRBD1
CDR3aa: CATSDRDREYSNEQFF
CDR3nt: TGTGCCACCAGTGACAGGGACAGGGAATATAGCAATGAGCAGTTCTTC

j_gene: TRBJ1-2
v_gene: TRBV6-6
abundance: NA
d_gene: NA
CDR3aa: CASRLTGFYGYTF
CDR3nt: TGTGCCAGCAGACTTACAGGGTTCTATGGCTACACCTTC

j_gene: TRBJ1-1
v_gene: TRBV5-4
abundance: NA
d_gene: NA
CDR3aa: CASSQQPNTEAFF
CDR3nt: TGTGCCAGCAGCCAACAACCGAACACTGAAGCTTTCTTT

j_gene: TRBJ2-3
v_gene: TRBV11-3
abundance: NA
d_gene: TRBD1
CDR3aa: CASSFVFRQGTPDTQYF
CDR3nt: TGTGCCAGCAGCTTTGTATTCCGACAGGGGACCCCAGATACGCAGTATTTT

j_gene: TRBJ1-5
v_gene: TRBV5-4
abundance: once
d_gene: TRBD1
CDR3aa: CASSLAARDRGLIGNQPQHF
CDR3nt: TGTGCCAGCAGCTTGGCCGCCCGGGACAGGGGGCTTATAGGCAATCAGCCCCAGCATTTT

j_gene: TRBJ2-2
v_gene: TRBV3-1/TRBV3-2
abundance: NA
d_gene: TRBD1
CDR3aa: CASSLRDSATGELFF
CDR3nt: TGTGCCAGCAGCCTCCGGGACAGCGCCACCGGGGAGCTGTTTTTT

j_gene: TRBJ1-4
v_gene: TRBV19
abundance: NA
d_gene: TRBD1
CDR3aa: CASRKQGLREKLFF
CDR3nt: TGTGCCAGTAGGAAACAGGGGTTACGGGAAAAACTGTTTTTT

j_gene: TRBJ2-7
v_gene: TRBV7-9
abundance: once
d_gene: TRBD2
CDR3aa: CASSTGTSASYEQYF
CDR3nt: TGTGCCAGCAGCACGGGGACTAGCGCCTCCTACGAGCAGTACTTC

j_gene: TRBJ2-2
v_gene: TRBV11-3
abundance: NA
d_gene: TRBD1
CDR3aa: CASGTGGTGELFF
CDR3nt: TGTGCCAGTGGGACAGGAGGAACCGGGGAGCTGTTTTTT

j_gene: TRBJ1-6
v_gene: TRBV4-1
abundance: few
d_gene: NA
CDR3aa: CASMNRDRGESPLHF
CDR3nt: TGCGCCAGCATGAATAGGGACCGGGGGGAGTCACCCCTCCACTTT

j_gene: TRBJ1-2
v_gene: TRBV7-2
abundance: NA
d_gene: NA
CDR3aa: CASSLALFAAGVGGNYGYTF
CDR3nt: TGTGCCAGCAGCTTAGCGCTATTTGCGGCCGGGGTAGGGGGTAACTATGGCTACACCTTC

j_gene: TRBJ2-2
v_gene: TRBV10-1
abundance: NA
d_gene: TRBD2
CDR3aa: CASSESRLAGVNTGELFF
CDR3nt: TGCGCCAGCAGTGAGTCACGTCTAGCGGGAGTGAACACCGGGGAGCTGTTTTTT